This entry lists 32 T cell receptor beta chains sequenced from one sample in a study of cytomegalovirus exposure and HLA in healthy donors (dated by TCRdb to 2017 to 2019). Library prep was done by the immunoSEQ multiplex PCR assay. TCRdb mirrors the immuneACCESS table, restricted to in-frame sequences. Some clones are absent from its copies; in checked studies, under half trace to an unresolved V gene, and the reason for the others is unknown. The sample table lists roughly 130,000 clones, about 90% of them with a count of one. The ten most abundant clones make up 6.2% of the sample. The sample taken for sequencing was PBMCs. These receptors were taken from a woman under 40 in good health and CMV-seropositive.

This chain connects TRBV6-1 to TRBJ2-1; possible D gene TRBD1, 5 bases. The CDR3 is made up of 16 amino acids. Between the trimmed V and J ends, which lost 1 base and 4 bases, there was a span of 14 bases. In germline, CDR1 is MNHNS, CDR2 SASEGT. The CDR3 bases are TGTGCCAGCAGTGAAGAGTCGTGGGGCCTTTACAATGAGCAGTTCTTC. Protein product: CASSEESWGLYNEQFF.

The chain links TRBV5-8 to TRBJ1-4; 10 bases map to TRBD1. J gave up 8 bases and V 2 bases, and 6 bases lay outside the gene matches. Germline V gene data show CDR1 as SGHTS and CDR2 as YDEGEE. CDR3 length: 15 amino acids. CDR3 in amino acids: CASSFRTGGLEKLFF. The CDR3 DNA reads as TGTGCCAGCAGCTTTCGGACAGGGGGTTTAGAAAAACTGTTTTTT.

The chain links TRBV15 to TRBJ2-3; the D is unclear. The CDR3 spans 13 residues. Trimming took 0 bases from V and 5 from J, leaving 6 bases between them. Germline V gives CDR1 LNHNV, CDR2 YYDKDF (reference sequence). CDR3 bases: TGTGCCACCAGCAGAGATCCGGGAGATACGCAGTATTTT. This gives the protein CATSRDPGDTQYF.

The CDR3 loop is CASSKAESTKGPSTDTQYF. CDR3 bases: TGTGCCAGCAGCAAAGCGGAATCGACAAAGGGGCCTAGCACAGATACGCAGTATTTT. V and J are TRBV21-1 and TRBJ2-3; no DNA check was done on the table's D call, TRBD1. TRBV21-1 is a recognized pseudogene. This CDR3 region has 19 residues.

This chain links TRBV29-1 with TRBJ2-1; a possible D gene is TRBD2 (5 bases). From germline, CDR1 is SQVTM and CDR2 ANQGSEA. The length of the CDR3 is 16 residues. V lost 6 bases and J 2 bases, leaving 20 bases between the germline ends. The CDR3 sequence: CSVPPLSGRTYNEQFF. The CDR3, as DNA: TGCAGCGTACCCCCTCTCAGCGGTCGGACCTACAATGAGCAGTTCTTC.

The chain joins TRBV5-5 to TRBJ1-3, with D hard to call. Germline V CDR1 and CDR2: SGHKS, YYEKEE (reference sequence). With 4 bases removed from V and 4 bases from J, the gap between germline ends came to 9 bases. CDR3 size: 13 residues. The CDR3 region is CASSLDGGNTIYF. The CDR3 DNA follows: TGTGCCAGCAGCCTGGACGGGGGAAACACCATATATTTT.

This rearrangement joins TRBV11-2 to TRBJ2-6; D ambiguous. This CDR3 contains 16 residues. Germline V lookup: CDR1 SGHAT, CDR2 FQNNGV. Trimming cost V 5 bases and J 0 bases, with 11 bases left between them. The CDR3 loop is CASSLTGRSGANVLTF. The CDR3 nucleotides are TGTGCCAGCAGCCTGACTGGTCGCTCTGGGGCCAACGTCCTGACTTTC.

V gene TRBV7-6 combines with J gene TRBJ2-2; 13 positions match TRBD2. The CDR3 is 17 amino acids. Looked up from germline, CDR1 is SGHVS and CDR2 is FNYEAQ. The V gene end was trimmed by 5 bases and the J gene end by 1 base; junction bases not matched to a gene: 4. The DNA for the CDR3 is TGTGCCAGCAGCCTACTAGCGGGAGGGCTGAACACCGGGGAGCTGTTTTTT. Amino acids: CASSLLAGGLNTGELFF.

The chain joins TRBV5-6 to TRBJ2-3; possibly TRBD1 for D (5 bases). The CDR3 contains 15 residues. Germline V lookup: CDR1 SGHDT, CDR2 YYEEEE. Trimming removed 0 bases at V and 4 bases at J, with 12 bases between. The CDR3 coding sequence is TGTGCCAGCAGCTTGGCCTCCAGGGTTGCAGATACGCAGTATTTT. This translates into CASSLASRVADTQYF.

The chain is built from TRBV4-1 and TRBJ1-1; D possibly corresponds to TRBD1 (6 bases). In germline, CDR1 is MGHRA, CDR2 YSYEKL. The ends were cut back, 3 bases at V and 2 bases at J, with 13 bases in the middle. The CDR3 contains 15 residues. CDR3 coding DNA: TGCGCCAGCAGCCAGCCAGGGACACTAAACACTGAAGCTTTCTTT. Its translation is CASSQPGTLNTEAFF.

The chain links TRBV15 to TRBJ2-7; 9 bases match TRBD1. After removal of 3 bases from V and 1 base from J, the junction contained 1 base not matched to a gene. This CDR3 region has 14 residues. Per germline, CDR1 LNHNV and CDR2 YYDKDF (reference sequence). CDR3 DNA: TGTGCCACCAGCAGGACAGGGGGGTCCTACGAGCAGTACTTC. It translates to CATSRTGGSYEQYF. Supplemented by reference TRBV15 and TRBJ2-7, the full variable domain reads DAMVIQNPRYQVTQFGKPVTLSCSQTLNHNVMYWYQQKSSQAPKLLFHYYDKDFNNEADTPDNFQSRRPNTSFCFLDIRSPGLGDTAMYLCATSRTGGSYEQYFGPGTRLTVT.

The rearrangement joins TRBV28 to TRBJ1-5; 7 bases align to TRBD1. Trimming removed 1 base from V and 0 bases from J; junction bases left unmatched: 18. Germline-derived CDR1 and CDR2 are MDHEN and SYDVKM. The CDR3 has 21 residues. The DNA of the CDR3 is TGTGCCAGCAGTTTATTATTGGGGGACAGTAAATCAGGATATAGCAATCAGCCCCAGCATTTT. Translating gives CASSLLLGDSKSGYSNQPQHF.

The chain couples TRBV4-1 to TRBJ2-5; 9 bases fit TRBD2. The CDR3 runs to 15 residues. Trimming removed 4 bases from V and 5 bases from J; junction bases left unmatched: 8. CDR1 is MGHRA and CDR2 is YSYEKL in the germline V gene. CDR3 in DNA: TGCGCCAGCAGCCTCAGGCGGGAGGGAGGGGAGACCCAGTACTTC. Translating gives CASSLRREGGETQYF.

Comments on this clone: Within the sample, other DNA sequences also encode this same CDR3. The V and J genes are TRBV18 and TRBJ2-7; D is ambiguous. V lost 3 bases, J lost 0 bases, and 6 bases lay in between. Germline assignment: CDR1 KGHSH and CDR2 LQKENI. CDR3 length: 13 amino acids. CDR3 loop: CASSPPSSYEQYF. CDR3 sequence (DNA): TGTGCCAGCTCACCCCCTAGCTCCTACGAGCAGTACTTC.

This sequence joins TRBV29-1 and TRBJ2-3; a possible D gene is TRBD2 (6 bases). The CDR3 totals 14 residues. V was cut by 2 bases and J by 2 bases, with 11 bases left in between. Per germline, CDR1 SQVTM and CDR2 ANQGSEA. The chain's CDR3 is CSVERREHTDTQYF. Written as DNA, the CDR3 is TGCAGCGTTGAAAGACGGGAGCACACAGATACGCAGTATTTT.

The V call is TRBV25-1, the J call TRBJ1-2, with 9 positions matching TRBD1. Germline assignment: CDR1 MGHDK and CDR2 SYGVNS. With 8 bases clipped from V and 4 bases from J, the junction kept 11 bases outside the gene matches. This CDR3 comprises 15 residues. The DNA for the CDR3 is TGTGCCAGCGAAGGGACAGGGATGAGGGCCTATGGCTACACCTTC. Encoded protein: CASEGTGMRAYGYTF.

CDR3 in amino acids: CAGQGIYGYTF. CDR3 sequence (DNA): TGTGCGGGCCAGGGGATCTATGGCTACACCTTC. The gene calls are TRBV19 and TRBJ1-2; maybe TRBD1 (6 bases). Per germline, CDR1 LNHDA and CDR2 SQIVND (reference sequence). The CDR3 consists of 11 residues.

In this sample, this clone turned up once. This chain connects TRBV19 to TRBJ2-5, with TRBD1 identical over 7 bases. Germline CDR1 reads LNHDA; CDR2 reads SQIVND (reference sequence). The CDR3 covers 12 residues. The junction had 2 bases not matched to a gene; V was cut back by 7 bases and J by 3 bases. As DNA, the CDR3 is TGTGCCAGTAACGACAGGGAAGAGACCCAGTACTTC. It specifies CASNDREETQYF.

J is TRBJ1-3 and V is TRBV6-5; D gene uncertain. The CDR3 consists of 13 residues. V lost 7 bases and J 0 bases, leaving 7 bases between the germline ends. In germline, CDR1 is MNHEY, CDR2 SVGAGI. CDR3 sequence reads: CASTGISGNTIYF. CDR3 sequence (DNA): TGTGCCAGCACCGGGATCTCTGGAAACACCATATATTTT.

This chain uses TRBV2 with TRBJ2-1, with D possibly TRBD1 on 6 matching bases. The CDR3 is 13 amino acids. Trimming removed 8 bases at V and 2 bases at J, with 10 bases between. Germline V gene sequence: CDR1 SNHLY, CDR2 FYNNEI. The DNA of the CDR3 is TGTGCCAGCCTGCAGGGGACCTACAATGAGCAGTTCTTC. Its translation: CASLQGTYNEQFF.

The V and J genes are TRBV5-1 and TRBJ2-3; a weak D match, TRBD2 (6 bases). The ends were cut back, 0 bases at V and 5 bases at J, with 10 bases in the middle. This CDR3 has 14 amino acids. Germline assignment: CDR1 SGHRS and CDR2 YFSETQ. The CDR3 DNA is TGCGCCAGCAGCTTGGAGGGCGGGGTAGATACGCAGTATTTT. Its translation: CASSLEGGVDTQYF.

This chain joins TRBV5-1 and TRBJ1-1, with D maybe TRBD1 (5 bases). V dropped 2 bases and J dropped 12 bases, with 14 bases sitting between them. CDR1 and CDR2 from the germline V gene are SGHRS and YFSETQ. The CDR3 covers 12 residues. The CDR3 is CASSLKGQGSFF. For the CDR3, the DNA is TGCGCCAGCAGCTTAAAGGGGCAGGGATCTTTCTTT.

As concerns this clone: At one boundary the junction diverges from the germline segment, which might be a read error. This chain connects TRBV9 to TRBJ2-1; maybe TRBD2 (5 bases). Germline lookup yields CDR1 SGDLS and CDR2 YYNGEE. This CDR3 contains 15 residues. The CDR3 loop reads CVSSVGLAKYNEQFF. The CDR3 DNA is TGTGTCAGCAGCGTAGGACTGGCCAAATACAATGAGCAGTTCTTC.

The chain is built from TRBV27 and TRBJ2-7; 8 bases map to TRBD2. The CDR3 covers 14 residues. V was clipped by 7 bases and J by 3 bases; unmatched bases: 8. In germline, CDR1 is MNHEY, CDR2 SMNVEV (reference sequence). DNA of the CDR3: TGTGCCAGCAAGGGTCGGGGGGGCCTCTACGAGCAGTACTTC. Protein product: CASKGRGGLYEQYF.

V and J are TRBV18 and TRBJ1-3; 8 bases are shared with TRBD1. The CDR3 spans 16 residues. The V segment lost 6 bases and the J segment 0 bases; nucleotides outside the gene matches: 7. The germline V gene encodes CDR1 KGHSH and CDR2 LQKENI. CDR3 amino acids: CASSGQGGASGNTIYF. The DNA of the CDR3 is TGTGCCAGCTCCGGACAGGGAGGTGCCTCTGGAAACACCATATATTTT. Full variable domain (missing parts from reference TRBV18 and TRBJ1-3): NAGVMQNPRHLVRRRGQEARLRCSPMKGHSHVYWYRQLPEEGLKFMVYLQKENIIDESGMPKERFSAEFPKEGPSILRIQQVVRGDSAAYFCASSGQGGASGNTIYFGEGSWLTVV.

The chain has TRBV27 and TRBJ2-7, with D possibly being TRBD2 (5 bases). The CDR3 length is 13 residues. The germline gives CDR1 MNHEY, CDR2 SMNVEV (reference sequence). V lost 6 bases and J 3 bases, leaving 12 bases between the germline ends. CDR3 sequence reads: CASSRRSDYEQYF. In nucleotides, the CDR3 is TGTGCCAGCAGCCGGAGGTCTGACTACGAGCAGTACTTC.

This clone was picked up one time. J is TRBJ2-3 and V is TRBV28; 7 bases line up with TRBD1. Germline CDR1 is MDHEN and CDR2 is SYDVKM. This CDR3 is 20 amino acids long. The V and J ends lost 6 bases and 0 bases, in that order; junction bases with no gene match: 21. CDR3 protein: CASSTRQGPPSTGSTDTQYF. As DNA, the CDR3 is TGTGCCAGCAGCACTCGACAGGGACCCCCTAGTACGGGGAGCACAGATACGCAGTATTTT.

The chain couples TRBV2 to TRBJ2-1, with D tentatively TRBD2 (6 bases). The CDR3 consists of 13 residues. Germline lookup yields CDR1 SNHLY and CDR2 FYNNEI. Trimming pared 7 bases from V and 6 bases from J, leaving 13 bases between. CDR3 nucleotide sequence: TGTGCCAGCAAGGAGGGGATCTCCAATGAGCAGTTCTTC. Translated, it gives CASKEGISNEQFF.

The rearrangement links TRBV2 to TRBJ2-7; TRBD1 aligns across 8 bases. Trimming cost V 5 bases and J 0 bases; bases outside gene matches: 3. The germline V gene encodes CDR1 SNHLY and CDR2 FYNNEI. This CDR3 region has 14 residues. CDR3 sequence: CASSNRGSSYEQYF. The CDR3 coding sequence is TGTGCCAGCAGTAACAGGGGGAGCTCCTACGAGCAGTACTTC. Full variable domain (missing parts from reference TRBV2 and TRBJ2-7): EPEVTQTPSHQVTQMGQEVILRCVPISNHLYFYWYRQILGQKVEFLVSFYNNEISEKSEIFDDQFSVERPDGSNFTLKIRSTKLEDSAMYFCASSNRGSSYEQYFGPGTRLTVT.

The genes are TRBV7-3 and TRBJ2-1, with D hard to call. V dropped 5 bases and J dropped 0 bases, with 11 bases sitting between them. CDR3 length: 15 residues. Germline V gene data show CDR1 as SGHTA and CDR2 as FQGTGA. Here the CDR3 reads CASSPLLVSYNEQFF. CDR3 bases: TGTGCCAGCAGCCCCTTATTAGTCTCCTACAATGAGCAGTTCTTC.

CDR3: CASSNKGQGGSKNIQYF. The CDR3 nucleotides read TGTGCCAGCAGCAATAAAGGACAGGGTGGGTCAAAAAACATTCAGTACTTC. The V gene is TRBV21-1, the J gene TRBJ2-4; TRBD1, the table's D call, was not compared with the DNA. TRBV21-1 constitutes a pseudogene. The CDR3 has 17 residues.

V usage is TRBV6-1 and J usage is TRBJ2-5; 10 bases are shared with TRBD2. Looked up from germline, CDR1 is MNHNS and CDR2 is SASEGT. The CDR3 covers 14 residues. V dropped 6 bases and J dropped 5; count of bases not matched to a gene: 6. The DNA of the CDR3 is TGTGCCAGCAGCCCGCTAGCGGGGGCTGAGACCCAGTACTTC. Translation: CASSPLAGAETQYF.